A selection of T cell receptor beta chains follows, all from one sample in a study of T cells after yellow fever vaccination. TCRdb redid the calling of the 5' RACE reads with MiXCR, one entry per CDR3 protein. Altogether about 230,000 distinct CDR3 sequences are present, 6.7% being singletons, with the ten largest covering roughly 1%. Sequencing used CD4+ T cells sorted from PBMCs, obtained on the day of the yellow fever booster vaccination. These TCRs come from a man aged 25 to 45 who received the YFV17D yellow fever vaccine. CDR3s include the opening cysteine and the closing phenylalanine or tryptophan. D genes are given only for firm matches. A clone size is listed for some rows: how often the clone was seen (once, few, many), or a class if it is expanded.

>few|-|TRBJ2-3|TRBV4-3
TGCGCCAGCAGCCAAGATCGTTGGAGGGGGGGGAGCACAGATACGCAGTATTTT
CASSQDRWRGGSTDTQYF
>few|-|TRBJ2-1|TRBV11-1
TGTGCCAGCAGCTTTGGTGATAGCGTGGGCAATGAGCAGTTCTTC
CASSFGDSVGNEQFF
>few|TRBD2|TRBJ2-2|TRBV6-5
TGTGCCAGCAAACGCGATAGCGGGACTGTCGGGGAGCTGTTTTTT
CASKRDSGTVGELFF
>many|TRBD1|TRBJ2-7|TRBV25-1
TGTGCCAGCAGTGGGGGACAGAGACTTTTCTACGAGCAGTACTTC
CASSGGQRLFYEQYF
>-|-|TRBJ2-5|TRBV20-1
TGCAGTGCCCTTATTGGTAGCGAGACCCAGTACTTC
CSALIGSETQYF
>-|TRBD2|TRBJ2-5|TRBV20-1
TGCAGTGCTGAGGGGACTAGCGGCTATAAAGAGACCCAGTACTTC
CSAEGTSGYKETQYF
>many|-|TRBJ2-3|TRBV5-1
TGCGCCAGCAGCTTAGTTGCTAGCGGCACAGATACGCAGTATTTT
CASSLVASGTDTQYF
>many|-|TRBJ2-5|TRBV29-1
TGCAGCCTGGCGGAGTCGAGTGGAGAGACCCAGTACTTC
CSLAESSGETQYF
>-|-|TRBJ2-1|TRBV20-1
TGCAGTGCCAGAGTGAGCGCGGGGCTGTTCTTC
CSARVSAGLFF
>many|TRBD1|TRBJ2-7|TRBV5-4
TGTGCCAGCAGCCCGGGGACAGGGAAATCCTACGAGCAGTACTTC
CASSPGTGKSYEQYF
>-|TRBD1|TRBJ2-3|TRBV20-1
TGCAGTGCTACCGGGACAGGGAGCACAGATACGCAGTATTTT
CSATGTGSTDTQYF
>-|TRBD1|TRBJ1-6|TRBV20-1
TGCAGTGCGGCCCCCGGGACAGATGATAATTCACCCCTCCACTTT
CSAAPGTDDNSPLHF
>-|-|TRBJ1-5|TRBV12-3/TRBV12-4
TGTGCCAGCAGTCCTCCTGGAACGCCCCAGCATTTT
CASSPPGTPQHF
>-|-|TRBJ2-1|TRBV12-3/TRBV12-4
TGTGCCAGTGGGTCAAGCTCCTACAATGAGCAGTTCTTC
CASGSSSYNEQFF
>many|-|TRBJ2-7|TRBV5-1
TGCGCCAGCAGCTTGGTACGGGAGACCCCCTACGAGCAGTACTTC
CASSLVRETPYEQYF
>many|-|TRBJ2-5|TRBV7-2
TGTGCCAGCAGCTTAGGCCCCAGGGGAGGTCGTCAAGAGACCCAGTACTTC
CASSLGPRGGRQETQYF
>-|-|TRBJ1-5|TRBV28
TGTGCCAGCAGTCGACGGACGTTCAATCAGCCCCAGCATTTT
CASSRRTFNQPQHF
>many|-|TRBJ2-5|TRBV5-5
TGTGCCAGCAGCTTGGAGCGTGGGGAGACCCAGTACTTC
CASSLERGETQYF
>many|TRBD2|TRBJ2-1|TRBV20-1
TGCAGTGCTAGGGGTGGTACGGCGGGGGCCTACAATGAGCAGTTCTTC
CSARGGTAGAYNEQFF
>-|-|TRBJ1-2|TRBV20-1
TGCAGTGCTAGAGATGAGGGTCTAGTCTATGGCTACACCTTC
CSARDEGLVYGYTF
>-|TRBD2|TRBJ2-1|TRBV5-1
TGCACCAGCAGCCAGACTAGCGGTTCCTACAATGAGCAGTTCTTC
CTSSQTSGSYNEQFF
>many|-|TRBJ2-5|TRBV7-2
TGTGCCAGCAGCTTAACTGGCGCCGGACTAACTGAGACCCAGTACTTC
CASSLTGAGLTETQYF
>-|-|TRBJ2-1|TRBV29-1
TGCAGCGTTGAACAGGGGAGGAATGAGCAGTTCTTC
CSVEQGRNEQFF
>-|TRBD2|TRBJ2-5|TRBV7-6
TGTGCCAGCAGCTGGGGACTAGCGGGAGGGAGCGAGACCCAGTACTTC
CASSWGLAGGSETQYF
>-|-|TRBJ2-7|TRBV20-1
TGCAGTGGATCCAGGGGAGCGTACTACGAGCAGTACTTC
CSGSRGAYYEQYF
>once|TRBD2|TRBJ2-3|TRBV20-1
TGCACTGCTAGAGCCTACCTGAGCGGGATAACAGATACGCAGTATTTT
CTARAYLSGITDTQYF
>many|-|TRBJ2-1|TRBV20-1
TGCAGTGCTGCGCGACGGGAGAGGATTGAGCAGTTCTTC
CSAARRERIEQFF
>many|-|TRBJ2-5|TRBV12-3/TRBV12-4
TGTGCCAGCAGGCCAAATGGACGGATCCCTGGCCAAGAGACCCAGTACTTC
CASRPNGRIPGQETQYF
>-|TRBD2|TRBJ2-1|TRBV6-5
TGTGCCAGCAGTTTAGCGGGGATATACAATGAGCAGTTCTTC
CASSLAGIYNEQFF
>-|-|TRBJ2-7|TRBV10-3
TGTGCCATCAGCATTACTCGGGTCCCCTACGAGCAGTACTTC
CAISITRVPYEQYF
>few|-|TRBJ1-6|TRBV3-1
TGTGCCAGCAGCCAGGCGGGACGAAATGGTTCACCCCTCCACTTT
CASSQAGRNGSPLHF